This T cell receptor beta chain was found in a study of T cells in Graves' hyperthyroidism and ophthalmopathy. This clonotype was detected many times. Diagnoses used clinical symptoms, serum thyroxine and TRAb, thyroid ultrasound and orbital computed tomography. Amplification yielded TCR beta CDR3 regions, with RNA transcripts as the source. The study used the HTBI primer set for a first-round RT-PCR of the TCR CDR3. MiXCR was run by TCRdb on the multiplex PCR reads, yielding one entry per CDR3 protein. The table has roughly 630,000 distinct CDR3 sequences, approximately 14% seen once; the top ten hold around 7.8%. This CDR3 is 15 amino acids long. V was clipped by 2 bases and J by 4 bases, with 12 bases between them.

This TCR was recovered from a woman aged 30 to 39 with Graves' hyperthyroidism. The sequencing input was blood. V gene TRBV12-3 or TRBV12-4 combines with J gene TRBJ1-5; D gene unclear. CDR3 sequence: CASSLFDTANQPQHF. CDR3 DNA sequence: TGTGCCAGCAGTTTATTCGACACTGCGAATCAGCCCCAGCATTTT.